This T cell receptor (beta chain) was identified in a study of neurological immune-mediated disorders. Overall study findings and caveats: In HTLV-1-associated myelopathy, TCR clonal expansion was greatest, whereas multiple sclerosis had the least, falling below healthy controls. None of the CDR3 amino acid sequences of expanded clones recurred across subjects, suggesting private repertoires in all groups.

The cDNA was produced through 5'RACE with 10-nucleotide random UMIs. TCRdb re-derived calls from the 5' RACE reads in MiXCR, one entry per CDR3 protein. The sample holds around 30,000 distinct CDR3 sequences, around 4% seen once. The sorted libraries were made from about a million CD4+ or CD8+ T cells. This CDR3 has 16 residues. V lost 2 bases, J lost 3 bases, and 8 bases stayed unmatched. Germline V lookup: CDR1 WSHSY, CDR2 SAAADI. In this sample, this clonotype turned up many times. Its antigen is unknown. The genes are TRBV10-2 and TRBJ2-7, with 9 bases lining up with TRBD1. The clonotype originates from a woman aged 40 to 55 in good health. The sequencing input was CD4+ T cells from blood. This CDR3 reads CASSETPGQGFYEQYF. DNA for the CDR3: TGCGCCAGCAGTGAGACACCGGGACAGGGATTCTACGAGCAGTACTTC.